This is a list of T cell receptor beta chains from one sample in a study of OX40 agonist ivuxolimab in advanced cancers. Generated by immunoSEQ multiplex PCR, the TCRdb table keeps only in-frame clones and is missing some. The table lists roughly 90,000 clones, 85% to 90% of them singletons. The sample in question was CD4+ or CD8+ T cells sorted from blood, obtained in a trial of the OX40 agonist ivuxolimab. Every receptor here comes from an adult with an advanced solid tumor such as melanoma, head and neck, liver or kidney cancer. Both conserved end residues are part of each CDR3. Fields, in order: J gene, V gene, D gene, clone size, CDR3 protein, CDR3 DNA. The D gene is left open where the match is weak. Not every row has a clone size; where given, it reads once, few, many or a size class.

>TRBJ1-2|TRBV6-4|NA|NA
CASRPREGGLGGYTF
TGTGCCAGCAGGCCTCGAGAGGGGGGTTTAGGCGGCTACACCTTC
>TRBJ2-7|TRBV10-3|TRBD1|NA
CAISDPGTGTYEQYF
TGTGCCATCAGTGATCCGGGGACAGGCACCTACGAGCAGTACTTC
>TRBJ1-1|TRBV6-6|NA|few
CASSYPYQGGEAFF
TGTGCCAGCAGTTACCCGTACCAGGGAGGGGAAGCTTTCTTT
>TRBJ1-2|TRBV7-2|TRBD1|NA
CASSPVRGQGPYGYTF
TGTGCCAGCAGTCCAGTGAGGGGACAGGGCCCCTATGGCTACACCTTC
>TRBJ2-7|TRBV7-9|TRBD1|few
CASSTHRGAAEQYF
TGTGCCAGCAGCACACACAGGGGAGCCGCCGAGCAGTACTTC
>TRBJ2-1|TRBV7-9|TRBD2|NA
CASSVRTSGRGEQFF
TGTGCCAGCAGCGTTCGGACTAGCGGTAGGGGTGAGCAGTTCTTC
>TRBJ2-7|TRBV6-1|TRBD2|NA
CASSEHGGAYEQYF
TGTGCTAGCAGTGAACACGGGGGGGCCTACGAGCAGTACTTC
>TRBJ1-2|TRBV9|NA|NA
CASSGDRSPDGYGYTF
TGTGCCAGCAGCGGAGACAGGTCTCCGGACGGCTATGGCTACACCTTC
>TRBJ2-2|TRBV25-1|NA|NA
CASSEGIIEPGELFF
TGTGCCAGCAGTGAAGGCATTATTGAACCCGGGGAGCTGTTTTTT
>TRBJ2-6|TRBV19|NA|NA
CASTLAQIAGANVLTF
TGTGCCAGTACCCTAGCCCAAATAGCTGGGGCCAACGTCCTGACTTTC
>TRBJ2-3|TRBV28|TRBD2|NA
CASSRWTSEEPDTQYF
TGTGCCAGCAGCCGGTGGACTAGCGAAGAGCCAGATACGCAGTATTTT
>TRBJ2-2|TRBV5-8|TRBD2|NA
CASSLRLAVMFF
TGTGCCAGCAGCTTAAGACTAGCCGTGATGTTTTTT
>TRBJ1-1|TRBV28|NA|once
CAHRTVDTEAFF
TGTGCCCATCGGACAGTAGACACTGAAGCTTTCTTT
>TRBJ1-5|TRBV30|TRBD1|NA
CAWSGAGQGGHGNNQPQHF
TGTGCCTGGAGTGGGGCGGGACAGGGGGGCCACGGGAACAATCAGCCCCAGCATTTT
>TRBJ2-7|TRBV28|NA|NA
CASSILIDEQYF
TGTGCCAGCAGCATACTAATCGACGAGCAGTACTTC
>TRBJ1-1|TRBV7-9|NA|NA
CASSKVNTEAFF
TGTGCCAGCAGTAAAGTGAACACTGAAGCTTTCTTT
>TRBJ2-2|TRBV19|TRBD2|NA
CASNTREGTSGVGLFF
TGTGCCAGTAACACCCGCGAAGGGACTAGCGGGGTAGGGCTGTTTTTT
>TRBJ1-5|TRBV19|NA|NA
CASSIDPSPGLGSNQPQHF
TGTGCCAGTAGTATAGACCCCAGCCCGGGGTTGGGGAGCAATCAGCCCCAGCATTTT
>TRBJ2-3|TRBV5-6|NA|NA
CASFPRGTDTQYF
TGTGCCAGCTTCCCGAGGGGTACAGATACGCAGTATTTT
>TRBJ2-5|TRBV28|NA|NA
CASSSISRETQYF
TGTGCCAGCAGTTCTATCAGTAGAGAGACCCAGTACTTC
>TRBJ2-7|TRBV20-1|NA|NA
CSAGTPYEQYF
TGCAGTGCCGGGACACCTTACGAGCAGTACTTC
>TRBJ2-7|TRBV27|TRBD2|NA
CASSLSSGATYEQYF
TGTGCCAGCAGTTTATCTAGCGGGGCCACCTACGAGCAGTACTTC
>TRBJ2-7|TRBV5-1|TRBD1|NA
CASSQGTGGIYEQYF
TGCGCCAGCAGCCAGGGGACAGGGGGTATCTACGAGCAGTACTTC
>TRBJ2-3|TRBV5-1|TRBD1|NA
CASSLGDRADTQYF
TGCGCCAGCAGCTTGGGGGACAGGGCAGATACGCAGTATTTT
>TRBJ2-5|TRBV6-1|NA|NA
CASSELSTARETQYF
TGTGCCAGCAGTGAATTGAGTACCGCCAGGGAGACCCAGTACTTC
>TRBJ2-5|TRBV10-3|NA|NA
CAISLGETQYF
TGTGCCATCAGCCTCGGAGAGACCCAGTACTTC
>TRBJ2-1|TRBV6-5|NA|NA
CASRTPGFSYNEQFF
TGTGCCAGCAGGACACCAGGGTTCTCCTACAATGAGCAGTTCTTC
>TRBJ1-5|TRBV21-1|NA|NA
CASSPRTGRASNQPQHF
TGTGCCAGCAGCCCCCGGACAGGGCGAGCGAGCAATCAGCCCCAGCATTTT
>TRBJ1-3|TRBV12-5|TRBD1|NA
CASGLDQGQGGNTIYF
TGTGCTAGTGGTTTGGATCAGGGACAGGGAGGAAACACCATATATTTT
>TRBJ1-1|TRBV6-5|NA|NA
CASKRPNTEAFF
TGTGCCAGCAAACGACCGAACACTGAAGCTTTCTTT
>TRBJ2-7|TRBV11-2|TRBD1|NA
CASSLEGRGRWEQYF
TGTGCCAGCAGCTTAGAGGGCAGGGGGCGCTGGGAGCAGTACTTC
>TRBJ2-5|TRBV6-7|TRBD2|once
CASSKGLAGVETQYF
TGTGCCAGCAGTAAGGGACTAGCGGGGGTGGAGACCCAGTACTTC
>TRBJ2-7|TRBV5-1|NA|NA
CASSLSQGGGEQYF
TGCGCCAGCAGCTTGAGTCAGGGCGGAGGCGAGCAGTACTTC
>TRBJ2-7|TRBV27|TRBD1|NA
CASSFYRTGGYEQYF
TGTGCCAGCAGTTTCTACCGGACAGGGGGCTACGAGCAGTACTTC
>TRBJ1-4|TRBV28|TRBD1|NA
CASSSAGTGHEKLFF
TGTGCCAGCAGTTCCGCCGGGACAGGGCATGAAAAACTGTTTTTT
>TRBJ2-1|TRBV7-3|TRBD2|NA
CASSPELAGSSYNEQFF
TGTGCCAGCAGCCCAGAACTAGCGGGGAGCTCCTACAATGAGCAGTTCTTC
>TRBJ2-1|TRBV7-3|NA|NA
CASSPGQTYNEQFF
TGTGCCAGCAGCCCCGGACAGACGTACAATGAGCAGTTCTTC
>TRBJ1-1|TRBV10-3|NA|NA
CAISVGGNTEAFF
TGTGCCATCAGTGTGGGAGGGAACACTGAAGCTTTCTTT
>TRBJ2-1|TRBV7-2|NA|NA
CASSVRGAYNEQFF
TGTGCCAGCAGCGTCAGGGGGGCTTACAATGAGCAGTTCTTC
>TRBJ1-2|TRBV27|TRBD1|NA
CASRGDRGIKGYTF
TGTGCCAGCAGGGGGGACAGGGGTATTAAGGGCTACACCTTC
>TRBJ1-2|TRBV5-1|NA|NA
CASSLDTAEAGYTF
TGCGCCAGCAGCTTGGATACAGCCGAGGCTGGCTACACCTTC
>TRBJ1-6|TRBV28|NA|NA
CASRLTGRQNSPLHF
TGTGCCAGCAGACTAACAGGACGCCAAAATTCACCCCTCCACTTT
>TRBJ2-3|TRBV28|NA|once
CASSRLGGGTDTQYF
TGTGCCAGCAGTCGCCTAGGGGGGGGCACAGATACGCAGTATTTT
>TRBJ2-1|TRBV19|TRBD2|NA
CASSRTSGGQNEQFF
TGTGCCAGTAGTAGGACTAGCGGGGGCCAAAACGAGCAGTTCTTC
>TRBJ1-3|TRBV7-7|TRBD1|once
CASSSDRGPGNTIYF
TGTGCCAGCAGCTCCGACAGGGGGCCAGGAAACACCATATATTTT
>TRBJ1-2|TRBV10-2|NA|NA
CASSEEGPLGYTF
TGCGCCAGCAGTGAGGAAGGCCCCCTTGGCTACACCTTC
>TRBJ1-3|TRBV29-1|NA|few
CSVTGSGNTIYF
TGCAGCGTGACAGGCTCTGGAAACACCATATATTTT
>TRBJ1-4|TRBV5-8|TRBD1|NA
CASSFYRGRGEKLFF
TGTGCCAGCAGCTTCTACAGGGGGCGCGGGGAAAAACTGTTTTTT
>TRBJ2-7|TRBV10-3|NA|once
CAIKGTEPYEQYF
TGTGCCATCAAGGGTACGGAACCTTACGAGCAGTACTTC
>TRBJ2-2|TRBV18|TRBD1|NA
CASSPPNRGRTGELFF
TGTGCCAGCTCACCACCGAACAGGGGGCGGACCGGGGAGCTGTTTTTT
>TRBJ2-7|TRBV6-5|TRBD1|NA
CASSYRGQGRYEQYF
TGTGCCAGCAGTTACCGTGGACAGGGGCGGTACGAGCAGTACTTC
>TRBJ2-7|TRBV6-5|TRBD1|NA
CASSPGTGEHEQYF
TGTGCCAGCAGCCCCGGGACAGGCGAGCACGAGCAGTACTTC
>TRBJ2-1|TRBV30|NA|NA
CAWSVTETTNEQFF
TGTGCCTGGAGTGTAACCGAGACAACTAATGAGCAGTTCTTC
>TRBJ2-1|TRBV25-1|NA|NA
CASTQKDYSIEQFF
TGTGCCAGCACCCAGAAAGATTACAGTATTGAGCAGTTCTTC
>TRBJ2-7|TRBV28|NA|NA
CASGGATGEQYF
TGTGCCAGCGGGGGGGCTACTGGCGAGCAGTACTTC
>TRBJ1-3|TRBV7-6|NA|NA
CASSQGFGGTIYF
TGTGCCAGCAGCCAGGGATTCGGTGGCACCATATATTTT
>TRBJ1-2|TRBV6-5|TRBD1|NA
CASRKGQNYGYTF
TGTGCCAGCAGGAAGGGACAGAACTATGGCTACACCTTC
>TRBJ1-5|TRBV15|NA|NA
CATSRDVGGQPQHF
TGCGCCACCAGCAGAGATGTCGGGGGTCAGCCCCAGCATTTT
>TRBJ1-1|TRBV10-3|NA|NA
CAISAKVNTEAFF
TGTGCCATCAGTGCAAAGGTGAACACTGAAGCTTTCTTT
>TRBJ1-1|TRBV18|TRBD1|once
CASSPATGVETEAFF
TGTGCCAGCTCACCAGCAACAGGGGTAGAAACTGAAGCTTTCTTT